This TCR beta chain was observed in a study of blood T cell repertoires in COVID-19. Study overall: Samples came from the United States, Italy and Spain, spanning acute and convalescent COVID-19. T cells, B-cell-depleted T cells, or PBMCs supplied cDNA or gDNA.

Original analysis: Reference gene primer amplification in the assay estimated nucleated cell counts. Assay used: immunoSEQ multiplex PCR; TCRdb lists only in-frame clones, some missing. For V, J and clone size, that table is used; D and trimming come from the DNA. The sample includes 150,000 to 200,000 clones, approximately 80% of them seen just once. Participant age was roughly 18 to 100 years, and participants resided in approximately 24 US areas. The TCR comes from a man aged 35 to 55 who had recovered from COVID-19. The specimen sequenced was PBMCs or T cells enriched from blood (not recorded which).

The CDR3 here is CSVKSGGRYGYTF. CDR3 in DNA: TGCAGCGTTAAGTCAGGGGGCAGATATGGCTACACCTTC. V and J are TRBV29-1 and TRBJ1-2, with TRBD1 matching over 8 bases. The germline V gene encodes CDR1 SQVTM and CDR2 ANQGSEA. V shed 5 bases, J shed 5 bases, and the junction held 7 bases outside the gene matches. CDR3 length: 13 amino acids.